Listed below are T cell receptor beta chains from one sample, sequenced in a study of immune evolution from preneoplasia to lung adenocarcinoma. Produced via immunoSEQ multiplex PCR; TCRdb's table is partial and in-frame only. This table has 20,000 to 25,000 clones, 75% appearing once. The sequencing sample was made of FFPE invasive lung adenocarcinoma tissue. Source of these receptors: a person aged 55 to 69 with lung adenocarcinoma. Both conserved end residues are part of each CDR3. The order of the fields is D gene, V gene, J gene, clone size, CDR3 DNA, CDR3 protein. D genes are given only for firm matches. A row's size may be missing; if present it is once, few, many or a size class.

TRBD2,TRBV18,TRBJ2-7,-,TGTGCCAGCTCAACGGGGACTAGCGGGAGTCAAGAGCAGTACTTC,CASSTGTSGSQEQYF
-,TRBV7-2,TRBJ1-5,-,TGTGCCAGCAGTTCTTATAGCAATCAGCCCCAGCATTTT,CASSSYSNQPQHF
-,TRBV10-3,TRBJ2-1,once,TGTGCCATCAGTGAGGCACAGGACTACAATGAGCAGTTCTTC,CAISEAQDYNEQFF
TRBD2,TRBV11-3,TRBJ2-5,-,TGTGCCAGCAGCAGGGGACTAGCGGGAGGAGGAGAGACCCAGTACTTC,CASSRGLAGGGETQYF
TRBD2,TRBV29-1,TRBJ2-1,-,TGCAGCGTAAGCGGGAGGGGGGGCAATGAGCAGTTCTTC,CSVSGRGGNEQFF
-,TRBV7-6,TRBJ2-7,-,TGTGCCAGCAGCTTCCTCACGTGGGGGGAGCAGTACTTC,CASSFLTWGEQYF
-,TRBV5-1,TRBJ2-5,-,TGCGCCAGCAGCTTGGGCCAGAGTCAAGAGACCCAGTACTTC,CASSLGQSQETQYF
-,TRBV11-3,TRBJ1-2,-,TGTGCCAGCAGCTTAGAGCAGTATGGCTACACCTTC,CASSLEQYGYTF
-,TRBV11-3,TRBJ2-1,-,TGTGCCAGCAGCTCCGACGGAAGGGCCTACAATGAGCAGTTCTTC,CASSSDGRAYNEQFF
-,TRBV7-9,TRBJ2-7,-,TGTGCCAGCAGACAGGGTTCCTACGAGCAGTACTTC,CASRQGSYEQYF
-,TRBV27,TRBJ2-5,-,TGTGCCAGCAGTTCCCGGATAGGAGAGACCCAGTACTTC,CASSSRIGETQYF
-,TRBV27,TRBJ2-7,-,TGTGCCAGCAATCCGCAGTACTTC,CASNPQYF
-,TRBV6-1,TRBJ1-3,-,TGTGCCAGCAGTGGCCTAGGGTCGAGCTCTGGAAACACCATATATTTT,CASSGLGSSSGNTIYF
-,TRBV2,TRBJ2-3,-,TGTGCCAGCAGGTCCCCTCTAGCGAGTCCGCAGTATTTT,CASRSPLASPQYF
-,TRBV28,TRBJ2-1,-,TGTGCCAGCGGAGAGTTGGGGGACCTCGGGGATAAGCAGTTCTTC,CASGELGDLGDKQFF
TRBD1,TRBV5-4,TRBJ2-2,-,TGTGCCAGCAGCTTAGGGGGCTCGGGGTCCGGGGAGCTGTTTTTT,CASSLGGSGSGELFF
TRBD2,TRBV5-8,TRBJ2-3,-,TGTGCCAGCAGCTCCGGACTAGCGGGAGCAGATACGCAGTATTTT,CASSSGLAGADTQYF
-,TRBV15,TRBJ2-1,-,TGTGCCACCAGCAGAGGGAGGGGGGTTTTTTACAATGAGCAGTTCTTC,CATSRGRGVFYNEQFF
TRBD1,TRBV28,TRBJ2-5,-,TGTGCCAGCAGCTCTACCGGGACAGGCCCCCAAGAGACCCAGTACTTC,CASSSTGTGPQETQYF
-,TRBV27,TRBJ2-3,-,TGTGCCAGCAGTCCCGGAATGGAAACAGATACGCAGTATTTT,CASSPGMETDTQYF
-,TRBV30,TRBJ1-5,-,TGTGCCTGGGATTTGGGGAGTCGGAATCAGCCCCAGCATTTT,CAWDLGSRNQPQHF
-,TRBV7-8,TRBJ1-1,once,TGTGCCAGCAGCTTAGTTAGTCGAAATTTGAACACTGAAGCTTTCTTT,CASSLVSRNLNTEAFF
-,TRBV19,TRBJ1-2,medium-sized,TGTGCCAGTACCTTAGACGGCCGGGGAAACTATGGCTACACCTTC,CASTLDGRGNYGYTF
TRBD1,TRBV29-1,TRBJ1-5,-,TGCAGCGGGCAGTTTCACCGGGACAGAGATCCTGATAGCAATCAGCCCCAGCATTTT,CSGQFHRDRDPDSNQPQHF
-,TRBV18,TRBJ2-1,few,TGTGCCAGCTCACCAAGCCCGGACTCTAATGAGCAGTTCTTC,CASSPSPDSNEQFF
-,TRBV19,TRBJ2-1,once,TGTGCCAGTACCCCGGGCCGGGGATGGTACAATGAGCAGTTCTTC,CASTPGRGWYNEQFF
-,TRBV14,TRBJ2-5,-,TGTGCCAGCAGCCGTAACAGGGCTCAAGAGACCCAGTACTTC,CASSRNRAQETQYF
TRBD1,TRBV29-1,TRBJ1-1,-,TGCAGCGTCCGAACAGGGGGTATAATCGCTGAAGCTTTCTTT,CSVRTGGIIAEAFF
TRBD1,TRBV2,TRBJ2-1,-,TGTGCCAGCAGCGGGACAGGGGCAGGTCAGCAGTTCTTC,CASSGTGAGQQFF
-,TRBV9,TRBJ2-1,few,TGTGCCAGCAGCGTTACTGGGCGGGATGACAATGAGCAGTTCTTC,CASSVTGRDDNEQFF
-,TRBV7-2,TRBJ2-5,-,TGTGCCAGCAGCTTGCCCTCTAAACATCCCCAGTACTTC,CASSLPSKHPQYF
-,TRBV19,TRBJ1-4,once,TGTGCCAGTAAGGAAACAGTTACTAATGAAAAACTGTTTTTT,CASKETVTNEKLFF
TRBD2,TRBV18,TRBJ2-1,few,TGTGCCAGCTCACCACGGTATGCGGGAGGAAGTGCGGATGAGCAGTTCTTC,CASSPRYAGGSADEQFF
-,TRBV6-5,TRBJ2-2,-,TGTGCCAGCTCCCCGATGGCGGACACCGGGGAGCTGTTTTTT,CASSPMADTGELFF
-,TRBV14,TRBJ1-4,-,TGTGCCAGCAGCCAAGACACAGCTAATGAAAAACTGTTTTTT,CASSQDTANEKLFF
-,TRBV5-1,TRBJ2-7,-,TGCGCCAGCAGCAAGGAAGGCACCTACGAGCAGTACTTC,CASSKEGTYEQYF
-,TRBV28,TRBJ1-5,-,TGTGCCAGCAGACCACCACTAGGGGTAAATCAGCCCCAGCATTTT,CASRPPLGVNQPQHF
-,TRBV7-2,TRBJ2-2,-,TGTGCCAGCAGCTCCTATTCTGGTCGGGAGCTGTTTTTT,CASSSYSGRELFF
-,TRBV7-2,TRBJ1-5,-,TGTGCCAGCAGCTTAGAGGGGAGGAATCAGCCCCAGCATTTT,CASSLEGRNQPQHF
-,TRBV5-5,TRBJ1-2,-,TGTGCCAGCAGCTTGGAGTCCTATGGCGGGGGCTACACCTTC,CASSLESYGGGYTF
-,TRBV5-1,TRBJ1-5,-,TGCGCCAGCAGCTTATCCCCAGATCAGCCCCAGCATTTT,CASSLSPDQPQHF
TRBD1,TRBV27,TRBJ1-1,-,TGTGCCAGCAGTTTAAGACAGGGGGGGAACACTGAAGCTTTCTTT,CASSLRQGGNTEAFF
TRBD1,TRBV10-3,TRBJ2-2,few,TGTGCCATCAGTGAGACGACAGGGGTTGGGGAGCTGTTTTTT,CAISETTGVGELFF
-,TRBV6-7,TRBJ2-7,-,TGTGCCAGCGGAATAGAGAAGCATGTCTACGAGCAGTACTTC,CASGIEKHVYEQYF
TRBD2,TRBV6-5,TRBJ2-7,-,TGTGCCAGCAGCCGCGAATACAGACTAGCTGACGAGCAGTACTTC,CASSREYRLADEQYF
-,TRBV6-1,TRBJ2-2,once,TGTGCCACCAATAGGGGAAACACCGGGGAGCTGTTTTTT,CATNRGNTGELFF
-,TRBV6-5,TRBJ1-1,-,TGTGCCAGCAGTTCCCTCGTTGGGGGGAACACTGAAGCTTTCTTT,CASSSLVGGNTEAFF
-,TRBV5-6,TRBJ2-5,-,TGTGCCAGCAAATACAGGGGGGGGGAGACCCAGTACTTC,CASKYRGGETQYF
TRBD2,TRBV13,TRBJ2-2,-,TGTGCCAGCAGCCCGAGGACTAGCGGGAAACTAGGCAGGGAGCTGTTTTTT,CASSPRTSGKLGRELFF
TRBD1,TRBV28,TRBJ1-3,-,TGTGCCAGCAGTTACCCTACCGGGACAGGATATTTAAACACCATATATTTT,CASSYPTGTGYLNTIYF
TRBD1,TRBV7-2,TRBJ2-5,few,TGTGCCAGCGGACAGGGTCCCGAGACCCAGTACTTC,CASGQGPETQYF
TRBD2,TRBV7-2,TRBJ2-7,-,TGTGCCAGCAGCCTGCTAGCGGAGTACGAGCAGTACTTC,CASSLLAEYEQYF
-,TRBV29-1,TRBJ1-2,-,TGCAGCGTTCGGACAGACGGGGTGGGCTACACCTTC,CSVRTDGVGYTF
-,TRBV11-3,TRBJ2-3,-,TGTGCCAGCAGCTTAGGAGGGCTACGCACAGATACGCAGTATTTT,CASSLGGLRTDTQYF